Following are 29 T cell receptor beta chains from one sample sequenced in a study of blood T cell repertoires in COVID-19. Sequencing was performed with immunoSEQ multiplex PCR; in TCRdb, only in-frame clones are kept and a portion is missing. Among around 34,000 clones listed, more than 75% were seen once. The sequenced sample consisted of peripheral blood. The receptors were sampled from an elderly man with active or convalescent COVID-19.

The chain links TRBV4-3 to TRBJ2-7; the D gene is possibly TRBD2 (5 bases). Germline CDR1 LGHNA, CDR2 YSLEER. This CDR3 region has 16 residues. Trimming stripped 0 bases from V and 9 bases from J, with 21 bases between. The CDR3 region has the DNA TGCGCCAGCAGCCAAGAAGTATCTGGAGCCCCCCGGGGGCAGTACTTC. Translating it yields CASSQEVSGAPRGQYF.

The genes are TRBV10-3 and TRBJ2-7, with a weak D call TRBD2 (6 bases). This CDR3 has 13 residues. The germline V gene has CDR1 ENHRY and CDR2 SYGVKD. Trimming took 7 bases from V and 2 from J, leaving 12 bases between them. The CDR3 DNA sequence: TGTGCCATCACCGGGGGACTTCCCTACGAGCAGTACTTC. Translated: CAITGGLPYEQYF.

This clone appeared once. The chain joins TRBV3-1 (or the pseudogene TRBV3-2) to TRBJ2-2; no clear D. The V end was cut by 1 base, the J end by 7 bases, with 10 bases between. The CDR3 length is 14 residues. Germline V gene lookup returns CDR1 LGHDT and CDR2 YNNKEL (reference sequence). In DNA form, the CDR3 reads TGTGCCAGCAGCCAAGGTATAGCCGGCGGGGAGCTGTTTTTT. It specifies CASSQGIAGGELFF.

This chain uses TRBV7-2 with TRBJ2-7; 7 positions agree with TRBD2. From germline, CDR1 is SGHTA and CDR2 FQGNSA. The CDR3 runs to 14 residues. Losses at the gene ends were 2 bases for V and 9 bases for J; bases not matched to a gene: 10. The CDR3 loop reads CASSLMGTIHGQYF. The CDR3 bases are TGTGCCAGCAGCTTAATGGGGACTATCCACGGGCAGTACTTC. Full variable domain (rest looked up from reference TRBV7-2 and TRBJ2-7): GAGVSQSPSNKVTEKGKDVELRCDPISGHTALYWYRQSLGQGLEFLIYFQGNSAPDKSGLPSDRFSAERTGGSVSTLTIQRTQQEDSAVYLCASSLMGTIHGQYFGPGTRLTVT.

The chain combines TRBV28 with TRBJ2-1, with 11 bases fitting TRBD2. The V gene end was trimmed by 2 bases and the J gene end by 8 bases; junction bases not matched to a gene: 5. The CDR3 runs to 15 residues. CDR1 MDHEN and CDR2 SYDVKM come from the germline V gene. The CDR3 DNA sequence: TGTGCCAGCAGTTTAGGGCCTAGCGGGAGGTATGAGCAGTTCTTC. Its protein is CASSLGPSGRYEQFF.

This chain joins TRBV6-4 and TRBJ2-1; 7 nucleotides align to TRBD2. In germline, CDR1 is MRHNA, CDR2 SNTAGT. CDR3 length: 17 amino acids. The junction had 9 bases not matched to a gene; V was cut back by 2 bases and J by 2 bases. Written as DNA, the CDR3 is TGTGCCAGCAGTGACGATGCGGGAGCCGGCCCCTACAATGAGCAGTTCTTC. The encoded protein is CASSDDAGAGPYNEQFF.

The chain uses TRBV27 and TRBJ1-5; 8 nucleotides match TRBD1. Looked up from germline, CDR1 is MNHEY and CDR2 is SMNVEV (reference sequence). The CDR3 consists of 20 residues. J lost 5 bases, V lost 1 base, and 19 bases had no gene match. The CDR3 protein is CASSLFGWGPGQGRHQPQHF. CDR3 coding DNA: TGTGCCAGCAGTTTATTTGGGTGGGGCCCTGGACAGGGTCGACATCAGCCCCAGCATTTT.

V gene TRBV28 combines with J gene TRBJ1-6, with D possibly TRBD1 on 6 matching bases. There are 14 residues in the CDR3. The V and J ends lost 5 bases and 7 bases respectively, with 12 bases between them. Per germline, CDR1 MDHEN and CDR2 SYDVKM. The CDR3 here is CASSMTGMNSPLHF. CDR3 sequence (DNA): TGTGCCAGCAGTATGACAGGAATGAATTCACCCCTCCACTTT. The complete variable domain, with remaining parts taken from reference TRBV28 and TRBJ1-6, reads DVKVTQSSRYLVKRTGEKVFLECVQDMDHENMFWYRQDPGLGLRLIYFSYDVKMKEKGDIPEGYSVSREKKERFSLILESASTNQTSMYLCASSMTGMNSPLHFGNGTRLTVT.

The chain carries TRBV5-1 and TRBJ2-7; 7 positions agree with TRBD1. Germline trimming cut 5 bases from V and 2 bases from J; bases unmatched to any gene: 7. The CDR3 spans 14 residues. The germline V gene encodes CDR1 SGHRS and CDR2 YFSETQ. This CDR3 is CASSPGGKTYEQYF. CDR3 DNA sequence: TGCGCCAGCAGTCCAGGGGGAAAAACCTACGAGCAGTACTTC.

This clone was seen once. The rearrangement uses TRBV27 and TRBJ2-3, with 11 bases fitting TRBD2. The CDR3 is made up of 18 amino acids. Trimming at V came to 3 bases and at J to 3 bases, leaving 11 bases not matched to a gene. CDR1 is MNHEY and CDR2 is SMNVEV in the germline V gene (reference sequence). The CDR3 coding sequence is TGTGCCAGCAGTTTCCGACTAGCGGGAAGTAGGGGGACAGATACGCAGTATTTT. Translating gives CASSFRLAGSRGTDTQYF.

The V gene is TRBV6-2 or TRBV6-3, the J gene TRBJ2-7, with 11 bases that match TRBD1. Germline V gene data show CDR1 as MNHEY and CDR2 as SVGEGT. Trimming took 0 bases from V and 5 from J; bases not matched to a gene: 6. CDR3 length: 16 amino acids. CDR3 in DNA: TGTGCCAGCAGTTACTCGGGGGACAGGGGGGTCCACGAGCAGTACTTC. It yields the protein CASSYSGDRGVHEQYF.

The J gene is TRBJ1-2, the V gene TRBV7-8; D may be TRBD1 (6 bases). This CDR3 is 15 amino acids long. V dropped 2 bases and J dropped 6 bases, with 16 bases sitting between them. Germline-derived CDR1 and CDR2 are SGHVS and FQNEAQ. The CDR3 protein is CASSLRGRGVDGYTF. CDR3 nucleotides: TGTGCCAGCAGCTTAAGAGGCAGGGGTGTGGATGGCTACACCTTC.

The rearrangement uses TRBV7-2 and TRBJ1-4; TRBD1 matches at 8 bases. V was clipped by 3 bases and J by 8 bases; unmatched bases: 11. This CDR3 contains 16 residues. Germline CDR1 SGHTA, CDR2 FQGNSA. The CDR3 loop is CASSFIWTGSLEKLFF. The CDR3 coding sequence is TGTGCCAGCAGCTTCATTTGGACAGGGAGTTTAGAAAAACTGTTTTTT.

The chain combines TRBV4-3 with TRBJ1-6, with 9 bases matching TRBD1. Germline CDR1 reads LGHNA; CDR2 reads YSLEER. This CDR3 contains 16 residues. After removal of 1 base from V and 9 bases from J, the junction contained 7 bases not matched to a gene. CDR3 amino acids: CASSQGGTGSISPLHF. The DNA of the CDR3 is TGCGCCAGCAGCCAAGGGGGGACAGGGAGCATTTCACCCCTCCACTTT.

Concerning this clone itself: The same CDR3 arises from other DNA sequences in this sample as well. The chain employs TRBV27 and TRBJ1-2, with 8 nucleotides matching TRBD1. CDR3 length equals 17 residues. Per germline, CDR1 MNHEY and CDR2 SMNVEV (reference sequence). J lost 7 bases, V lost 6 bases, and 19 bases had no gene match. Here the CDR3 DNA reads TGTGCCAGCAGACGGGGGCAGGGGGCGAGCGCTGTTGGTGGCTACACCTTC. This sequence encodes CASRRGQGASAVGGYTF.

The chain couples TRBV11-2 to TRBJ2-2, with TRBD2 matching over 9 bases. The CDR3 loop spans 19 amino acids. Per germline, CDR1 SGHAT and CDR2 FQNNGV. With V trimmed by 3 bases and J by 7 bases, 18 bases remained unmatched. CDR3 sequence reads: CASSLGGYRAGGTNGELFF. The CDR3 region has the DNA TGTGCCAGCAGCTTGGGGGGCTATCGAGCGGGAGGTACAAACGGGGAGCTGTTTTTT. Using reference TRBV11-2 and TRBJ2-2 for the parts outside the CDR3, the full variable domain is EAGVAQSPRYKIIEKRQSVAFWCNPISGHATLYWYQQILGQGPKLLIQFQNNGVVDDSQLPKDRFSAERLKGVDSTLKIQPAKLEDSAVYLCASSLGGYRAGGTNGELFFGEGSRLTVL.

V usage is TRBV9 and J usage is TRBJ1-5; TRBD1 agrees at 7 bases. V lost 3 bases, J lost 6 bases, and 6 bases stayed unmatched. CDR3 length: 14 residues. CDR1 and CDR2 (germline): SGDLS, YYNGEE. This CDR3 is CASSAGAGGQPQHF. In DNA, the CDR3 is TGTGCCAGCAGCGCGGGGGCAGGGGGTCAGCCCCAGCATTTT.

V gene TRBV10-3 combines with J gene TRBJ1-1, with D possibly matching TRBD1 (5 bases). Deletions cut 6 bases from V and 2 bases from J, with 13 bases between. The CDR3 consists of 14 residues. Germline values: CDR1 ENHRY, CDR2 SYGVKD. CDR3 bases: TGTGCCATCAGGGAGACAGAGAAAAACACTGAAGCTTTCTTT. Protein sequence: CAIRETEKNTEAFF.

This clone has a single count. The V and J genes are TRBV7-9 and TRBJ1-2; perhaps TRBD1 as D (6 bases). The CDR3 has 13 residues. V was cut by 5 bases and J by 8 bases, with 15 bases left in between. Germline V gene lookup returns CDR1 SEHNR and CDR2 FQNEAQ (reference sequence). The CDR3 bases are TGTGCCAGCAGCCTACAGGGTCCCGGGGGCTACACCTTC. This translates into CASSLQGPGGYTF.

The chain joins TRBV30 to TRBJ1-3, with 9 bases identical to TRBD1. V lost 6 bases, J lost 1 base, and 1 base stayed unmatched. This CDR3 has 13 residues. Germline V lookup: CDR1 GTSNPN, CDR2 SVGIG (reference sequence). Written as DNA, the CDR3 is TGTGCCTGCGGGACAGGGTCTGGAAACACCATATATTTT. The encoded protein is CACGTGSGNTIYF.

The chain joins TRBV7-8 to TRBJ2-3, with D maybe TRBD1 (6 bases). This CDR3 has 14 amino acids. Trimming left V 3 bases short and J 1 base short, with 8 bases between. Germline V gene sequence: CDR1 SGHVS, CDR2 FQNEAQ. The CDR3 loop reads CASSLGARTDTQYF. The DNA of the CDR3 is TGTGCCAGCAGCTTGGGGGCCCGCACAGATACGCAGTATTTT.

V is TRBV28 and J is TRBJ2-2, with D possibly being TRBD1 (5 bases). V was trimmed by 3 bases and J by 3 bases, leaving 14 bases between them. The CDR3 spans 16 residues. Germline V gene sequence: CDR1 MDHEN, CDR2 SYDVKM. CDR3 DNA sequence: TGTGCCAGCAGTTTCCCCACCGACAGCTACACCGGGGAGCTGTTTTTT. It is translated as CASSFPTDSYTGELFF.

The chain is built from TRBV10-3 and TRBJ2-7; 9 positions agree with TRBD1. J was trimmed by 4 bases and V by 4 bases; bases with no gene match: 5. Looked up from germline, CDR1 is ENHRY and CDR2 is SYGVKD. CDR3 size: 14 residues. CDR3 amino acids: CAISVGQGKYEQYF. CDR3 in DNA: TGTGCCATCAGTGTTGGACAGGGGAAGTACGAGCAGTACTTC.

This chain links TRBV19 with TRBJ2-1, with 8 bases that match TRBD2. This CDR3 is built from 13 residues. V dropped 8 bases and J dropped 3; count of bases not matched to a gene: 3. Germline values: CDR1 LNHDA, CDR2 SQIVND (reference sequence). The CDR3 nucleotides are TGTGCCAGTGGGACTAGGATCTACAATGAGCAGTTCTTC. It is translated as CASGTRIYNEQFF.

The rearrangement uses TRBV3-1 (or the pseudogene TRBV3-2) and TRBJ1-1, with D possibly matching TRBD1 (6 bases). Germline V CDR1 and CDR2: LGHDT, YNNKEL (reference sequence). V was clipped by 5 bases and J by 3 bases, with 13 bases between them. This CDR3 region has 14 residues. The CDR3 DNA reads TGTGCCAGCAGCAGGACAGAGGGGGACACTGAAGCTTTCTTT. It encodes CASSRTEGDTEAFF.

The chain recombines TRBV6-5 with TRBJ2-7, with unresolved D. Germline V gene lookup returns CDR1 MNHEY and CDR2 SVGAGI. This CDR3 is 14 amino acids long. V lost 9 bases and J 2 bases, leaving 17 bases between the germline ends. The CDR3 here is CASCARFFAYEQYF. The CDR3, as DNA: TGTGCCAGTTGTGCTCGGTTCTTCGCCTACGAGCAGTACTTC.

The rearrangement uses TRBV5-6 and TRBJ1-1; 9 nucleotides agree with TRBD1. Trimming took 4 bases from V and 0 from J; bases not matched to a gene: 7. Germline assignment: CDR1 SGHDT and CDR2 YYEEEE. This CDR3 has 16 residues. CDR3 amino acids: CASSGDRQGVNTEAFF. For the CDR3, the DNA is TGTGCCAGCAGCGGAGACAGACAGGGGGTGAACACTGAAGCTTTCTTT.

V and J are TRBV28 and TRBJ2-7, with D possibly being TRBD2 (5 bases). CDR3 length: 15 amino acids. CDR1 and CDR2 from the germline V gene are MDHEN and SYDVKM. Trimming took off 6 bases at V and 8 bases at J, with 23 bases between the two ends. In DNA, the CDR3 is TGTGCCAGCAGACGGGCTGGGAACCAGGACTGGAAGCAGTACTTC. This translates into CASRRAGNQDWKQYF.

The CDR3 DNA reads TGTGCCAGCAGCGTGGGGGACAGCGTGAACACTGAAGCTTTCTTT. This codes for CASSVGDSVNTEAFF. The chain carries TRBV9 and TRBJ1-1; 7 positions agree with TRBD1. The V segment lost 2 bases and the J segment 0 bases; nucleotides outside the gene matches: 4. Germline V gene sequence: CDR1 SGDLS, CDR2 YYNGEE. The CDR3 is 15 amino acids.